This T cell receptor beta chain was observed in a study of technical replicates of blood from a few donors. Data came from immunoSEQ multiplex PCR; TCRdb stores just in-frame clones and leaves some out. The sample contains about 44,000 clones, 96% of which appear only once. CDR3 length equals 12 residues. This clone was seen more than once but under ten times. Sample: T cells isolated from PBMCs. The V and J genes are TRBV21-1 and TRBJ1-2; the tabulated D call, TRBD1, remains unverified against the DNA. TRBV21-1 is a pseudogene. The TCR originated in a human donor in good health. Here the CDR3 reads CAIPTGRIGYTF. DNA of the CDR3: TGTGCCATTCCGACAGGGCGGATAGGCTACACCTTC.